The text below deals with one TCR beta chain. Germline CDR1 SGHNT, CDR2 YYREEE (reference sequence). V gave up 2 bases and J gave up 2 bases; unmatched junction bases: 7. The CDR3 spans 16 residues. The source of the sample is a study of blood T cell repertoires in COVID-19. Study overall: Donors in the United States, Italy and Spain gave samples during acute or convalescent COVID-19.

The protocol was immunoSEQ multiplex PCR, while the TCRdb copy is restricted to in-frame clones and leaves out a portion. The data contain 250,000 to 350,000 clones, more than 65% of them singletons. The source is a person between 65 and 79 years old with COVID-19, enrolled during active disease. The genes are TRBV5-4 and TRBJ1-5; the match to TRBD1 covers 7 bases. The source material was peripheral blood. The CDR3 region has the DNA TGTGCCAGCAGCTTCGGAGGGGGCGCTGGCAATCAGCCCCAGCATTTT. Protein: CASSFGGGAGNQPQHF.